The 13 T cell receptor beta chains listed next were all sequenced from one sample in a study of blood T cell repertoires in COVID-19. The assay was immunoSEQ multiplex PCR, and TCRdb's table has in-frame clones only and misses some. This table holds under 200,000 clones, 70% to 90% found once. Sequencing was done on a sample of peripheral blood. These receptor sequences come from a man aged 40-55 years with active or convalescent COVID-19.

V usage is TRBV4-2 and J usage is TRBJ2-7; the D gene is possibly TRBD1 (6 bases). The CDR3 totals 17 residues. CDR1 LGHNA and CDR2 YNFKEQ come from the germline V gene. Trimming pared 0 bases from V and 3 bases from J, leaving 18 bases between. CDR3 protein: CASSQDEGPDRRYEQYF. The CDR3 nucleotides read TGTGCCAGCAGCCAAGATGAGGGGCCGGACAGACGCTACGAGCAGTACTTC.

This clone is a singleton in its sample. V is TRBV7-3 and J is TRBJ2-5; D gene uncertain. This CDR3 contains 13 residues. Trimming removed 2 bases at V and 5 bases at J, with 9 bases between. CDR1 is SGHTA, CDR2 FQGTGA, per germline. CDR3 sequence reads: CASSLGLRETQYF. CDR3 nucleotides: TGTGCCAGCAGCTTAGGCCTGAGGGAGACCCAGTACTTC.

This clone has more than one count but fewer than ten. This sequence joins TRBV7-2 and TRBJ1-3; a weak D match, TRBD1 (5 bases). Germline CDR1 and CDR2: SGHTA and FQGNSA. This CDR3 region has 14 residues. Trimming left V 6 bases short and J 0 bases short, with 9 bases between. In DNA form, the CDR3 reads TGTGCCAGCAGTTCTAGGGGCTCTGGAAACACCATATATTTT. It translates to CASSSRGSGNTIYF.

The chain links TRBV11-2 to TRBJ2-1, with 7 bases lining up with TRBD2. CDR1 is SGHAT, CDR2 FQNNGV, per germline. This CDR3 contains 16 residues. Trimming cost V 3 bases and J 0 bases; bases outside gene matches: 5. CDR3 in amino acids: CASSLGGGPSYNEQFF. In DNA, the CDR3 is TGTGCCAGCAGCTTGGGCGGGGGACCCTCCTACAATGAGCAGTTCTTC.

This clone was observed once. The chain joins TRBV6-1 to TRBJ2-5, with D possibly TRBD2 on 6 matching bases. The CDR3 has 14 amino acids. V lost 8 bases and J 4 bases, leaving 17 bases between the germline ends. CDR1 and CDR2 (germline): MNHNS, SASEGT. For the CDR3, the DNA is TGTGCCAGCTCCATTGAGGGGAGGCGAGAGACCCAGTACTTC. Amino acid sequence: CASSIEGRRETQYF.

The genes are TRBV4-1 and TRBJ1-5; D is ambiguous. CDR3 length equals 15 residues. Trimming shortened V by 3 bases and J by 0 bases, and 9 bases separated the two germline ends. Germline CDR1 is MGHRA and CDR2 is YSYEKL. CDR3: CASSHGLNSNQPQHF. DNA for the CDR3: TGCGCCAGCAGCCACGGACTAAATAGCAATCAGCCCCAGCATTTT.

V usage is TRBV7-2 and J usage is TRBJ1-5; tentative D call: TRBD1 (6 bases). Germline CDR1 is SGHTA and CDR2 is FQGNSA. The CDR3 is made up of 14 amino acids. V dropped 2 bases and J dropped 12 bases, with 17 bases sitting between them. CDR3 in DNA: TGTGCCAGCAGCTTAATTTACGGGACATTGGACCAGCATTTT. Protein sequence: CASSLIYGTLDQHF.

This clone was recorded only once. The chain carries TRBV28 and TRBJ2-7, with D perhaps TRBD2 (5 bases). The germline V gene has CDR1 MDHEN and CDR2 SYDVKM. V was shortened by 5 bases and J by 3 bases, with 11 bases between the two germline ends. This CDR3 region has 13 residues. CDR3 protein: CASSEGQVYEQYF. CDR3 nucleotide sequence: TGTGCCAGCAGTGAGGGCCAGGTCTACGAGCAGTACTTC.

The rearrangement links TRBV3-1 (or the pseudogene TRBV3-2) to TRBJ2-3, with unresolved D. V lost 1 base and J 0 bases, leaving 11 bases between the germline ends. The germline CDR1 and CDR2 sequences are LGHDT and YNNKEL (reference sequence). The CDR3 runs to 16 residues. CDR3 sequence: CASSQARLVSTDTQYF. The CDR3 coding sequence is TGTGCCAGCAGCCAAGCTAGACTCGTTAGCACAGATACGCAGTATTTT.

V usage is TRBV12-1 and J usage is TRBJ1-5; no check of the table's D call, TRBD1, against the DNA was made. TRBV12-1 is termed a pseudogene. The CDR3 spans 13 residues. CDR3 protein: CASSRQGRQPQHF. The CDR3 nucleotides read TGTGCCAGCAGCAGACAGGGGCGGCAGCCCCAGCATTTT.

The chain joins TRBV6-2 or TRBV6-3 to TRBJ1-1; TRBD1 agrees at 7 bases. The V and J ends lost 2 bases and 0 bases, in that order; junction bases with no gene match: 6. The V gene's germline CDR1 is MNHEY and CDR2 SVGEGT. This CDR3 is built from 16 residues. The CDR3 sequence: CASSYRRGAMNTEAFF. For the CDR3, the DNA is TGTGCCAGCAGTTACCGCAGGGGGGCCATGAACACTGAAGCTTTCTTT.

The rearrangement links TRBV20-1 to TRBJ2-7; D remains ambiguous. V was cut by 3 bases and J by 6 bases, with 9 bases left in between. The CDR3 consists of 11 residues. Looked up from germline, CDR1 is DFQATT and CDR2 is SNEGSKA (reference sequence). CDR3 DNA: TGCAGTGCTAGTATGGCGGTCGAGCAGTACTTC. This sequence encodes CSASMAVEQYF.

This rearrangement joins TRBV14 to TRBJ2-1, with 8 bases fitting TRBD2. The CDR3 consists of 14 residues. The germline CDR1 and CDR2 sequences are SGHDN and FVKESK. V lost 9 bases, J lost 6 bases, and 10 bases stayed unmatched. CDR3 in amino acids: CASTRGGQGNEQFF. The CDR3 DNA follows: TGTGCCAGTACCCGGGGGGGCCAAGGCAATGAGCAGTTCTTC.